The 23 T cell receptor beta chains in this list originate from one sample, sequenced in a study of control samples from healthy donors and cancer patients. Repertoires were generated with immunoSEQ multiplex PCR, while TCRdb's copy carries only in-frame clones and drops some. Found here are tens of thousands of clones, about nine tenths of them singletons; the top ten hold approximately 16%. Sequenced material: blood. All receptors come from a man aged 45-60 years in good health.

The rearrangement links TRBV10-3 to TRBJ2-2; 8 nucleotides align to TRBD2. The germline CDR1 and CDR2 sequences are ENHRY and SYGVKD. Trimming took 6 bases from V and 4 from J; bases not matched to a gene: 4. The length of the CDR3 is 14 residues. This chain's CDR3 is CAISLSGVTGELFF. The DNA for the CDR3 is TGTGCCATCAGCCTTAGCGGGGTCACCGGGGAGCTGTTTTTT.

This clone was detected only a few times. This chain uses TRBV19 with TRBJ2-5; D is possibly TRBD2 (6 bases). Deletions cut 5 bases from V and 5 bases from J, with 15 bases between. The CDR3 is 14 amino acids. The germline V gene encodes CDR1 LNHDA and CDR2 SQIVND (reference sequence). This CDR3 reads CASSDGGRTETQYF. The CDR3 region has the DNA TGTGCCAGTAGTGACGGAGGGAGAACGGAGACCCAGTACTTC.

This rearrangement joins TRBV6-5 to TRBJ2-1; 8 bases align to TRBD2. This CDR3 has 13 amino acids. The germline gives CDR1 MNHEY, CDR2 SVGAGI. J was trimmed by 6 bases and V by 7 bases; bases with no gene match: 5. The CDR3 sequence: CASKAGVGNEQFF. The DNA of the CDR3 is TGTGCCAGCAAAGCGGGGGTGGGCAATGAGCAGTTCTTC.

This chain connects TRBV19 to TRBJ1-3; D may be TRBD1 (5 bases). The CDR3 totals 15 residues. CDR1 and CDR2 from the germline V gene are LNHDA and SQIVND (reference sequence). Between the trimmed V and J ends, which lost 6 bases and 0 bases, there was a span of 12 bases. The DNA for the CDR3 is TGTGCCAGTAGGCCCTCCGGGGCCTCTGGAAACACCATATATTTT. It is translated as CASRPSGASGNTIYF.

The chain employs TRBV5-5 and TRBJ1-2, with TRBD1 matching 7 bases. Germline values: CDR1 SGHKS, CDR2 YYEKEE (reference sequence). CDR3 length equals 16 residues. V shed 5 bases and J 4 bases; nucleotides not matched to a gene: 14. CDR3 region: CASRQFTGDESYGYTF. In DNA form, the CDR3 reads TGTGCCAGCAGGCAATTCACAGGGGATGAGAGCTATGGCTACACCTTC.

The genes are TRBV2 and TRBJ1-5; D is ambiguous. Trimming pared 4 bases from V and 4 bases from J, leaving 5 bases between. This CDR3 has 12 residues. The germline V gene has CDR1 SNHLY and CDR2 FYNNEI. This CDR3 reads CASSGTNQPQHF. The CDR3 DNA is TGTGCCAGCAGTGGTACGAATCAGCCCCAGCATTTT.

This clone has just a few counts. The chain couples TRBV5-1 to TRBJ1-2; weak D call: TRBD1 (6 bases). Germline CDR1 and CDR2: SGHRS and YFSETQ. The V and J ends lost 4 bases and 7 bases respectively, with 23 bases between them. The CDR3 is 16 residues long. The DNA for the CDR3 is TGCGCCAGCAGCCCGGAAGGGCAGGGGAAATTTCGTGGCTACACCTTC. Translating it yields CASSPEGQGKFRGYTF.

This clone appeared once. This chain connects TRBV27 to TRBJ2-1, with D unclear. The CDR3 spans 14 residues. Germline CDR1 MNHEY, CDR2 SMNVEV (reference sequence). Trimming left V 3 bases short and J 9 bases short, with 15 bases between. The CDR3 bases are TGTGCCAGCAGTTTGAGTAGACATGCCGGTGAGCAGTTCTTC. Its protein product is CASSLSRHAGEQFF.

CDR3 in amino acids: CASSEQGFRSPLHF. The CDR3 nucleotides are TGTGCCAGCAGTGAACAGGGGTTTCGTTCACCCCTCCACTTT. V usage is TRBV2 and J usage is TRBJ1-6; a weak D match, TRBD1 (6 bases). V lost 2 bases to trimming and J lost 9 bases, with 11 bases between them. The germline V gene encodes CDR1 SNHLY and CDR2 FYNNEI. The CDR3 spans 14 residues.

This sequence joins TRBV24-1 and TRBJ1-5, with 9 bases lining up with TRBD1. V was clipped by 4 bases and J by 4 bases; unmatched bases: 7. The CDR3 totals 16 residues. Germline-derived CDR1 and CDR2 are KGHDR and SFDVKD. CDR3 region: CATSDRTGETNQPQHF. CDR3 bases: TGTGCCACCAGTGACCGGACAGGGGAAACTAATCAGCCCCAGCATTTT.

V is TRBV10-2 and J is TRBJ2-4; 14 positions match TRBD2. V lost 6 bases to trimming and J lost 6 bases; unmatched junction nucleotides: 10. The germline V gene encodes CDR1 WSHSY and CDR2 SAAADI. This CDR3 region has 17 residues. The CDR3 DNA follows: TGCGCCAGCAGCGTCGGACTAGCGGGGGGTTCGGGAAACATTCAGTACTTC. Translating gives CASSVGLAGGSGNIQYF.

The chain couples TRBV7-6 to TRBJ2-3; TRBD2 aligns across 9 bases. Germline CDR1 and CDR2: SGHVS and FNYEAQ. The J segment lost 5 bases and the V segment lost 4 bases, leaving 7 bases of the junction unmatched. This CDR3 is 15 amino acids long. DNA of the CDR3: TGTGCCAGCAGCTCGGCGGGGGGGCAGGGAGATACGCAGTATTTT. Translating it yields CASSSAGGQGDTQYF.

The CDR3, as DNA: TGTGCCAGCACTTTGGGTGAAAAACTGTTTTTT. This translates into CASTLGEKLFF. This chain links TRBV12-3 or TRBV12-4 with TRBJ1-4; D uncertain. CDR3 length: 11 amino acids. V lost 7 bases and J 7 bases, leaving 7 bases between the germline ends.

Details on this clone: The junction does not match germline at one end; this may be a read error. The V and J genes are TRBV5-1 and TRBJ2-1; D might be TRBD2 (6 bases). This CDR3 is 15 amino acids long. Per the germline V gene, CDR1 is SGHRS and CDR2 is YFSETQ. This CDR3 reads CTSSPGRSSYNEQFF. CDR3 nucleotide sequence: TGCACCAGCAGCCCAGGGAGGAGTTCCTACAATGAGCAGTTCTTC. Full variable domain (remainder filled in from reference TRBV5-1 and TRBJ2-1): KAGVTQTPRYLIKTRGQQVTLSCSPISGHRSVSWYQQTPGQGLQFLFEYFSETQRNKGNFPGRFSGRQFSNSRSEMNVSTLELGDSALYLCTSSPGRSSYNEQFFGPGTRLTVL.

This clone was counted a few times. The DNA of the CDR3 is TGTGCCAGCACTCAACCTCCGCGACAGGGGCGTCTCTTTTACGAGCAGTACTTC. As protein: CASTQPPRQGRLFYEQYF. The V gene is TRBV5-5, the J gene TRBJ2-7, with TRBD1 matching 8 bases. The CDR3 runs to 18 residues. The ends lost 6 bases at V and 4 bases at J; junction bases unmatched: 21. Germline CDR1 is SGHKS and CDR2 is YYEKEE (reference sequence).

The chain has TRBV7-8 and TRBJ2-7; D not certain. Germline V gene sequence: CDR1 SGHVS, CDR2 FQNEAQ. Trimming pared 3 bases from V and 2 bases from J, leaving 8 bases between. CDR3 size: 13 residues. The CDR3 nucleotides are TGTGCCAGCAGCTTTGGGGAACCCTACGAGCAGTACTTC. It specifies CASSFGEPYEQYF.

J is TRBJ1-2 and V is TRBV6-6; no clear D gene. The length of the CDR3 is 15 residues. Trimming pared 2 bases from V and 2 bases from J, leaving 12 bases between. CDR1 and CDR2 from the germline V gene are MNHNY and SVGAGI (reference sequence). The CDR3 DNA follows: TGTGCCAGCAGTTACGGACTTGAATCCAACTATGGCTACACCTTC. It codes for CASSYGLESNYGYTF.

V and J are TRBV19 and TRBJ2-3; TRBD1 is a possible D gene (5 bases). The CDR3 totals 13 residues. Trimming left V 2 bases short and J 5 bases short, with 8 bases between. Germline V gene data show CDR1 as LNHDA and CDR2 as SQIVND (reference sequence). CDR3 coding DNA: TGTGCCAGTAGTATATCCCAGGGAGATACGCAGTATTTT. Protein product: CASSISQGDTQYF.

The chain employs TRBV19 and TRBJ2-3, with 7 bases identical to TRBD1. The CDR3 sequence is 15 residues long. CDR1 is LNHDA, CDR2 SQIVND, per germline (reference sequence). V gave up 4 bases and J gave up 4 bases; unmatched junction bases: 8. The CDR3 reads CASSRDSLKPDTQYF. CDR3 DNA: TGTGCCAGTAGTAGGGACAGCCTTAAACCAGATACGCAGTATTTT.

This sequence joins TRBV6-1 and TRBJ2-3; 7 bases agree with TRBD2. Trimming cost V 2 bases and J 1 base; bases outside gene matches: 3. CDR3 length equals 15 residues. Germline CDR1 is MNHNS and CDR2 is SASEGT. The DNA of the CDR3 is TGTGCCAGCAGTGAACAGGGAGGGGGCACAGATACGCAGTATTTT. Its protein is CASSEQGGGTDTQYF.

This clone was seen only once. This chain connects TRBV27 to TRBJ1-6; TRBD1 is a possible D gene (6 bases). Deletions cut 3 bases from V and 5 bases from J, with 8 bases between. The CDR3 has 14 residues. Per the germline V gene, CDR1 is MNHEY and CDR2 is SMNVEV (reference sequence). In DNA, the CDR3 is TGTGCCAGCAGTTTCGACAGGAATAATTCACCCCTCCACTTT. Translation: CASSFDRNNSPLHF.

This clone was detected only once. The chain recombines TRBV11-2 with TRBJ2-3, with D possibly matching TRBD1 (5 bases). The CDR3 totals 14 residues. Trimming stripped 6 bases from V and 1 base from J, with 11 bases between. The germline gives CDR1 SGHAT, CDR2 FQNNGV. CDR3 residues: CASSPSRGTDTQYF. In DNA form, the CDR3 reads TGTGCCAGCAGTCCGAGCAGGGGCACAGATACGCAGTATTTT.

The V gene is TRBV6-5, the J gene TRBJ2-3, with 8 bases identical to TRBD2. Germline V CDR1 and CDR2: MNHEY, SVGAGI. The CDR3 has 13 residues. With V trimmed by 8 bases and J by 3 bases, 4 bases remained unmatched. The CDR3 region is CASSTSATDTQYF. The CDR3 DNA reads TGTGCCAGCTCGACTAGCGCTACAGATACGCAGTATTTT.